This TCR beta chain came from a study of T-cell reconstitution after alpha-beta-depleted transplantation in children. Researchers prepared the TCRbeta library using unique molecular identifiers, the study reports. TCRdb re-analysed the PCR reads in MiXCR, keeping a single row per CDR3 protein. The table lists around 600,000 distinct CDR3 sequences, 16% of them singletons. Germline V gene lookup returns CDR1 ENHRY and CDR2 SYGVKD. The length of the CDR3 is 14 residues. V was clipped by 3 bases and J by 8 bases, with 16 bases between them. In this sample, this clonotype turned up a few times. The material sequenced was PBMCs from the stem cell graft donor, taken from the stem cell graft. V usage is TRBV10-3 and J usage is TRBJ1-2; D remains unclear. The TCR sequence derives from a human donor who donated a stem cell graft to a child with acute myeloid leukemia. For the CDR3, the DNA is TGTGCCATCAGTGAAGGCACGGCAAATGGGGGCTACACCTTC. Translation: CAISEGTANGGYTF.